What follows describes a single T cell receptor (beta chain). Its antigen is unknown. Generated by immunoSEQ multiplex PCR, the TCRdb table keeps only in-frame clones and is missing some. The data contain roughly 1,500,000 clones, around 98.5% of them singletons. This sample is drawn from a study of shared clonotypes between healthy human individuals. Study results and caveats: Sharing across four donors was highest in naive CD4 (roughly 5%) and lowest in memory CD8 (around 0.4%).

The sequenced sample was naive CD4+ T cells sorted from blood. Sample subset: CD45RA+ positively selected. The clonotype was recovered from a man aged 25 to 45 in good health.

The CDR3 sequence is CASSSPLAGAYNEQFF. In DNA form, the CDR3 reads TGTGCCAGCAGTTCCCCACTAGCGGGAGCCTACAATGAGCAGTTCTTC. The rearrangement links TRBV6-5 to TRBJ2-1; 11 nucleotides match TRBD2. This CDR3 comprises 16 residues. J gave up 2 bases and V 4 bases, and 4 bases lay outside the gene matches. Germline V CDR1 and CDR2: MNHEY, SVGAGI.